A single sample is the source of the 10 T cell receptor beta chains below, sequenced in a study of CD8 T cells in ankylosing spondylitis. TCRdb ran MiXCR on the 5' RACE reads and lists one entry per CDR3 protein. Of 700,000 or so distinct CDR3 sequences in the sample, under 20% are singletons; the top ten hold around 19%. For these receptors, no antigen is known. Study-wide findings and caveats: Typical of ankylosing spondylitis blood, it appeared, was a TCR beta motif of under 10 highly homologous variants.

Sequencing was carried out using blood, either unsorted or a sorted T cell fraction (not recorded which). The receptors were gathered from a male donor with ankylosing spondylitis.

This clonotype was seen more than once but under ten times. CDR3 coding DNA: TGTGCCATCAGCATGGACTACCCCCTAGAGCAGTTCTTC. Protein sequence: CAISMDYPLEQFF. This rearrangement joins TRBV10-3 to TRBJ2-1, with a weak D call TRBD2 (6 bases). V lost 6 bases and J 10 bases, leaving 16 bases between the germline ends. This CDR3 is 13 amino acids long. Germline lookup yields CDR1 ENHRY and CDR2 SYGVKD.

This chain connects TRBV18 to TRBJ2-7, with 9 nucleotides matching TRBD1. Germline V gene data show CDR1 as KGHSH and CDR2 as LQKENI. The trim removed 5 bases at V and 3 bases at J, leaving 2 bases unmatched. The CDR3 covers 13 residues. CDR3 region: CASSADRGYEQYF. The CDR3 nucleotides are TGTGCCAGCTCAGCGGACAGGGGCTACGAGCAGTACTTC.

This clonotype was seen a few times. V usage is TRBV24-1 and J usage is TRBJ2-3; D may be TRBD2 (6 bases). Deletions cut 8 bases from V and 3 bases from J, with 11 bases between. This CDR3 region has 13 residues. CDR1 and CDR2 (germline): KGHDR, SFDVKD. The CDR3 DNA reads TGTGCCACCACGAGGGACTCTACAGATACGCAGTATTTT. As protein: CATTRDSTDTQYF.

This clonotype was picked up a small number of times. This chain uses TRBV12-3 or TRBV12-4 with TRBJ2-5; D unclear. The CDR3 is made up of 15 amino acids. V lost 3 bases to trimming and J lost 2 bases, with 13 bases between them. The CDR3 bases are TGTGCCAGCAGTTTTATGGTGGGGAAACAAGAGACCCAGTACTTC. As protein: CASSFMVGKQETQYF.

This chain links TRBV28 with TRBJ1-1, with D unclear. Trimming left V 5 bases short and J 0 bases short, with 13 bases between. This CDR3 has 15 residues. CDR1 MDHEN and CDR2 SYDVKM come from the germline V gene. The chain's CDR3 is CASSISYFVNTEAFF. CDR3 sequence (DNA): TGTGCCAGCAGTATATCCTATTTCGTGAACACTGAAGCTTTCTTT.

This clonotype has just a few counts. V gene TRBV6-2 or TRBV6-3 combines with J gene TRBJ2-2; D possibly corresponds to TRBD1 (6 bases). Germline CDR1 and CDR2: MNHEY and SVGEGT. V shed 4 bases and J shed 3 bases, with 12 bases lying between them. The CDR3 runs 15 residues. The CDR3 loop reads CASSSTGEHTGELFF. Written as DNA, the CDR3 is TGTGCCAGCAGTTCGACAGGAGAACACACCGGGGAGCTGTTTTTT.

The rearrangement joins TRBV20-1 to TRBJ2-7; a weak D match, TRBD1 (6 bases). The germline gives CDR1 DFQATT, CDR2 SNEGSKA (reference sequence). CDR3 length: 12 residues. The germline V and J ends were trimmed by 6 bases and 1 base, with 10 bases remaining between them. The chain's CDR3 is CSASGQSYEQYF. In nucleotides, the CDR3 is TGCAGTGCCTCCGGACAGTCCTACGAGCAGTACTTC.

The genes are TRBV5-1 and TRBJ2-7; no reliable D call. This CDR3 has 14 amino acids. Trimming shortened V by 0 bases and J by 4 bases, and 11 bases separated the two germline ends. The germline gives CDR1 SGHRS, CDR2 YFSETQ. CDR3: CASSLAPTDYEQYF. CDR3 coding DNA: TGCGCCAGCAGCTTGGCCCCGACGGATTACGAGCAGTACTTC.

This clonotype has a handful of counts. CDR3 amino acids: CAISEQVPNTEAFF. The CDR3 nucleotides are TGTGCCATCAGTGAGCAGGTCCCGAACACTGAAGCTTTCTTT. The chain joins TRBV10-3 to TRBJ1-1; unclear D gene. Trimming stripped 2 bases from V and 1 base from J, with 8 bases between. CDR1 and CDR2 (germline): ENHRY, SYGVKD. The CDR3 covers 14 residues.

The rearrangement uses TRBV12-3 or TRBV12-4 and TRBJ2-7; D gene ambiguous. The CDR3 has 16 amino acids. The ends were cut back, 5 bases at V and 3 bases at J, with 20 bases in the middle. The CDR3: CASSHRGGALVYEQYF. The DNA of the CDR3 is TGTGCCAGCAGTCACCGCGGCGGAGCACTGGTCTACGAGCAGTACTTC.